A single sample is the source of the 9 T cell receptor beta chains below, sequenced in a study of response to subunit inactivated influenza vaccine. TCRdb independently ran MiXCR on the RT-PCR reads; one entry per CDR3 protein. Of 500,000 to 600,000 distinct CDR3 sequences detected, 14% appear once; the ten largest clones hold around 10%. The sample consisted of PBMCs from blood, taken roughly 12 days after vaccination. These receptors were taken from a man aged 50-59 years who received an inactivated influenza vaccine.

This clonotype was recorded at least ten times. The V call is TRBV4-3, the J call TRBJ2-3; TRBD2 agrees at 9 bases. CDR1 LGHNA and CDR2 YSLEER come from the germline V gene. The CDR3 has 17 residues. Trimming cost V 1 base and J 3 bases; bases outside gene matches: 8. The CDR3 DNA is TGCGCCAGCAGCCAAGCCGTAGCGGGAGTTAAAACAGATACGCAGTATTTT. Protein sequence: CASSQAVAGVKTDTQYF.

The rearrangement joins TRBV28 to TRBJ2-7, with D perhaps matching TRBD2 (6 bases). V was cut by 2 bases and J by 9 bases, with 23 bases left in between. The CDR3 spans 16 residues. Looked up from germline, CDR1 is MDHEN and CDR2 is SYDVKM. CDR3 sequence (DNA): TGTGCCAGCAGTTTACGCCGGGAGACCTTCTCGATCGGGCAGTACTTC. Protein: CASSLRRETFSIGQYF.

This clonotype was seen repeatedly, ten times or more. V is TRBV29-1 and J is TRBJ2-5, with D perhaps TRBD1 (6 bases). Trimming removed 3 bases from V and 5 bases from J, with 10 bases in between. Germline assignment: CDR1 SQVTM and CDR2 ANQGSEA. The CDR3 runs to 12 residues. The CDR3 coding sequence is TGCAGCGTTGACAGGGGACGGGAGACCCAGTACTTC. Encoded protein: CSVDRGRETQYF.

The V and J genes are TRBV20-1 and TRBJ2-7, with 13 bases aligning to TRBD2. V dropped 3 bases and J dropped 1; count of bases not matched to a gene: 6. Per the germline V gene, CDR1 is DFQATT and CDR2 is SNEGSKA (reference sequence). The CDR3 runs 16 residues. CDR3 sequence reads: CSASFPGLAGSYEQYF. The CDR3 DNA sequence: TGCAGTGCTAGCTTCCCGGGACTAGCGGGGTCCTACGAGCAGTACTTC.

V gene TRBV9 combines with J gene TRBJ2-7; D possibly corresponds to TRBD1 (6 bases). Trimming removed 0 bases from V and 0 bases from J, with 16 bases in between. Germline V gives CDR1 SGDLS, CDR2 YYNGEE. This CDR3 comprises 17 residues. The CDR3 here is CASSVGPNQGSSYEQYF. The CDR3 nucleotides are TGTGCCAGCAGCGTAGGCCCTAATCAGGGGAGCTCCTACGAGCAGTACTTC.

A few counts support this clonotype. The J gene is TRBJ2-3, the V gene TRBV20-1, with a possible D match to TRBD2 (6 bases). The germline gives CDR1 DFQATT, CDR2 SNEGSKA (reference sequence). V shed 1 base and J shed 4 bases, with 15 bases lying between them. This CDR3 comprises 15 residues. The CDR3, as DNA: TGCAGTGCTAGAGCGCCGGACCCGGGAGCAGATACGCAGTATTTT. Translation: CSARAPDPGADTQYF.

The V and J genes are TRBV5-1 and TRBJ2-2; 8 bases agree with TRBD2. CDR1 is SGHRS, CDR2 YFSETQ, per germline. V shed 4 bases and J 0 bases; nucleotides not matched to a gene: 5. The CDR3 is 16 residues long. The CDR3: CASSGSGSANTGELFF. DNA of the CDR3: TGCGCCAGCAGCGGGAGCGGGAGCGCGAACACCGGGGAGCTGTTTTTT.

The CDR3 nucleotides read TGTGCCAGCAGTTTATCGGGACTAGCGGGGGGAGAGACCCAGTACTTC. Protein sequence: CASSLSGLAGGETQYF. This chain uses TRBV27 with TRBJ2-5; 15 bases match TRBD2. The CDR3 spans 16 residues. The germline V gene encodes CDR1 MNHEY and CDR2 SMNVEV (reference sequence). V was clipped by 0 bases and J by 4 bases; unmatched bases: 0.

This CDR3 is CASRNDGSYEQYF. The CDR3 coding sequence is TGTGCCAGCAGAAACGACGGCTCCTACGAGCAGTACTTC. The V and J genes are TRBV6-1 and TRBJ2-7; no reliable D call. The V gene's germline CDR1 is MNHNS and CDR2 SASEGT. The length of the CDR3 is 13 residues. V gave up 6 bases and J gave up 0 bases, with 9 bases separating them.